The clone carrying this TCR beta chain was detected ten times or more. What it recognizes is unknown. This sample was included in a study of regulatory T cells in long-lasting Graves disease. Whole-study findings and limits: Persistent cases favored TRBV28, TRBJ1-2 and TRBJ2-5.

Time point in this sample: persistent/refractory GD, antithyroid drugs over 5 years with positive TRAb. From RNA extracted from PBMCs, the TCR library was made. Researchers made TCR beta libraries by using iRepertoire HTBI primers and running Arm-PCR on CDR3 regions. Via MiXCR, TCRdb re-called the multiplex PCR reads, giving one row per CDR3 protein. The repertoire holds more than 300,000 distinct CDR3 sequences, 23% seen once, with around 30% in the top ten. Trimming removed 6 bases at V and 5 bases at J, with 17 bases between. The CDR3 is made up of 15 amino acids. The rearrangement links TRBV12-3 or TRBV12-4 to TRBJ1-5; weak D call: TRBD1 (5 bases). This TCR was recovered from a woman in her thirties or forties with Graves disease. Here the sequenced sample was peripheral blood mononuclear cells (PBMCs), taken when the disease was refractory, from a patient treated with antithyroid drugs. Written as DNA, the CDR3 is TGTGCCAGCAGCAGAGACCGGGGCCGGGATCAGCCCCAGCATTTT. Encoded protein: CASSRDRGRDQPQHF.